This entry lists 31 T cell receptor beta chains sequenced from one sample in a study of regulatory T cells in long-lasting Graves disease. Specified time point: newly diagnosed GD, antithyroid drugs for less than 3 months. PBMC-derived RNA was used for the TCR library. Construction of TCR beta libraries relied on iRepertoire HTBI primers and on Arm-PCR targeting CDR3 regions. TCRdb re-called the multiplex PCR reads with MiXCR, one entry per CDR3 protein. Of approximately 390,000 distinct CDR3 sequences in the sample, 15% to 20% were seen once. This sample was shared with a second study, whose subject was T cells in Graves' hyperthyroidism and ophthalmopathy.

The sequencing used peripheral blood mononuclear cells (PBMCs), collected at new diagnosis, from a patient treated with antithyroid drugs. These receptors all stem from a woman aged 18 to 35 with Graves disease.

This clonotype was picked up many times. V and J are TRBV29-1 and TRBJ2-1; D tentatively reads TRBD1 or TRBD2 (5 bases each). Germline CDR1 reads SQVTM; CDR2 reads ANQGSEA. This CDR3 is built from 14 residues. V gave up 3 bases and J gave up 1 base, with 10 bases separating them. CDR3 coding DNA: TGCAGCGTTGAGGTGAGGGGATCCTACAATGAGCAGTTCTTC. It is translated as CSVEVRGSYNEQFF.

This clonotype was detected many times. Written as DNA, the CDR3 is TGTGCCAGCAGTTACGGACTAGCGGAGAGCACAGATACGCAGTATTTT. Encoded protein: CASSYGLAESTDTQYF. The rearrangement joins TRBV27 to TRBJ2-3; 10 bases align to TRBD2. The CDR3 length is 16 residues. The V and J ends lost 4 bases and 0 bases, in that order; junction bases with no gene match: 4. The germline CDR1 and CDR2 sequences are MNHEY and SMNVEV (reference sequence).

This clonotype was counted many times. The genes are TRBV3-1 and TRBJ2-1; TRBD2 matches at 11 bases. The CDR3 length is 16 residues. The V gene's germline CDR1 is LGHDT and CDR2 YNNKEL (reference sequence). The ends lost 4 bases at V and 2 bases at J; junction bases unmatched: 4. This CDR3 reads CASSRLAGGPYNEQFF. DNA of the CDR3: TGTGCCAGCAGCCGGCTAGCGGGAGGACCCTACAATGAGCAGTTCTTC.

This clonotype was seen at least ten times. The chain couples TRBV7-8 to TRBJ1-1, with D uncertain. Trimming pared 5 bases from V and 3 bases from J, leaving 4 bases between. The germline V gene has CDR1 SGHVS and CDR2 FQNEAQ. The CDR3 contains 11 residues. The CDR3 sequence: CASSRYTEAFF. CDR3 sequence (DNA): TGTGCCAGCAGCAGGTACACTGAAGCTTTCTTT.

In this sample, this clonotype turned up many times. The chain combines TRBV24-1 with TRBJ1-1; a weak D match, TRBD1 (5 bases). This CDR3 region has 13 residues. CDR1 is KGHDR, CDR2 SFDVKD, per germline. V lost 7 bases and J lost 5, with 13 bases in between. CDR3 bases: TGTGCCACCAGACGGGGGAAGGGGACTGAAGCTTTCTTT. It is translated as CATRRGKGTEAFF.

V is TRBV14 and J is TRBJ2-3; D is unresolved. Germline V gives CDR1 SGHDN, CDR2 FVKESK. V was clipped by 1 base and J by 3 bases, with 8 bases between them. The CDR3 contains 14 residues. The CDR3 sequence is CASSQAPGTDTQYF. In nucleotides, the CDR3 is TGTGCCAGCAGCCAAGCGCCCGGTACAGATACGCAGTATTTT.

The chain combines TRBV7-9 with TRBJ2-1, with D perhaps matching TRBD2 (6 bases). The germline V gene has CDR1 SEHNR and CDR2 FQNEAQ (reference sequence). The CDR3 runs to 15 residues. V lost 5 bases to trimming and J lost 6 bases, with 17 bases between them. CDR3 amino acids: CASSPLRGDTNEQFF. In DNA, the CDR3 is TGTGCCAGCAGCCCCCTGCGCGGGGATACCAATGAGCAGTTCTTC. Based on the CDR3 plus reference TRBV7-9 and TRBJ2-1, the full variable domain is DTGVSQNPRHKITKRGQNVTFRCDPISEHNRLYWYRQTLGQGPEFLTYFQNEAQLEKSRLLSDRFSAERPKGSFSTLEIQRTEQGDSAMYLCASSPLRGDTNEQFFGPGTRLTVL.

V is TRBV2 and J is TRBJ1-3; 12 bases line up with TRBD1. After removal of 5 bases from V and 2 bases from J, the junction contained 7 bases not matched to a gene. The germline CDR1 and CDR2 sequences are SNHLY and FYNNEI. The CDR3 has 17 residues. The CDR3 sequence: CASSLSGTGGPGNTIYF. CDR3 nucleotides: TGTGCCAGCAGTTTGTCCGGGACAGGGGGCCCTGGAAACACCATATATTTT.

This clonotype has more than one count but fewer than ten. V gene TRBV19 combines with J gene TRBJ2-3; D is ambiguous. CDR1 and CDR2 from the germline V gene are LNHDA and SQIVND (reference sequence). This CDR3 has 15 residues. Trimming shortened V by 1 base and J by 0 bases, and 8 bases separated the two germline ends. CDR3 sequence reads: CASSIGWDSTDTQYF. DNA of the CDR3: TGTGCCAGTAGTATAGGATGGGATAGCACAGATACGCAGTATTTT.

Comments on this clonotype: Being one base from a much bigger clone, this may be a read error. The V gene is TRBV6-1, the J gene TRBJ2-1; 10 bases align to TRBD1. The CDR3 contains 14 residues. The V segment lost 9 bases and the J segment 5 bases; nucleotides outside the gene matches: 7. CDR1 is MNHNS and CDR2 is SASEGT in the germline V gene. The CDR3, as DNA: TGTGCCAGTGCAAAGGGACAGGGGAACAATGAGCAGTTCTTC. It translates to CASAKGQGNNEQFF.

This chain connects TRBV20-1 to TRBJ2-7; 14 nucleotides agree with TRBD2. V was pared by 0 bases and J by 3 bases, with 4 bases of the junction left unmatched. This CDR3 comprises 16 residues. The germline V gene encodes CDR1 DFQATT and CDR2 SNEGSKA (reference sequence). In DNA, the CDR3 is TGCAGTGCTAGAGATGGGGGACTAGCGGGGGACTACGAGCAGTACTTC. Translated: CSARDGGLAGDYEQYF.

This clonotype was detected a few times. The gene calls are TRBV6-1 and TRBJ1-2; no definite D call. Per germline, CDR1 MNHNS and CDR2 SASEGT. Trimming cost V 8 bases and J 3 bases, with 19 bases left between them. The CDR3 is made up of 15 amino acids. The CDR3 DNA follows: TGTGCCAGCCTGCGGGGTGAAAACTCTGACTATGGCTACACCTTC. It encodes CASLRGENSDYGYTF.

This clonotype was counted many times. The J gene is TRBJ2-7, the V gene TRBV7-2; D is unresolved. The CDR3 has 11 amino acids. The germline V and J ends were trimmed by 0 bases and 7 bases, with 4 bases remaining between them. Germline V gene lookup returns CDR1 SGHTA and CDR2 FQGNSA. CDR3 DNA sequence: TGTGCCAGCAGCTTAGCGGGGGAGCAGTACTTC. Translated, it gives CASSLAGEQYF.

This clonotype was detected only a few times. CDR3 in amino acids: CASSVALAGGTQYF. The CDR3 bases are TGTGCCAGCAGCGTAGCCCTAGCGGGGGGGACCCAGTACTTC. The gene calls are TRBV9 and TRBJ2-5; 11 nucleotides line up with TRBD2. The junction had 2 bases not matched to a gene; V was cut back by 0 bases and J by 7 bases. Germline lookup yields CDR1 SGDLS and CDR2 YYNGEE. The CDR3 is 14 residues long.

The CDR3: CASIAGGTGELFF. CDR3 DNA: TGCGCCAGCATCGCGGGAGGCACCGGGGAGCTGTTTTTT. The rearrangement joins TRBV5-1 to TRBJ2-2, with 8 bases matching TRBD2. Germline V lookup: CDR1 SGHRS, CDR2 YFSETQ. The length of the CDR3 is 13 residues. J was trimmed by 4 bases and V by 6 bases; bases with no gene match: 2. Full variable domain (outside the CDR3, taken from reference TRBV5-1 and TRBJ2-2): KAGVTQTPRYLIKTRGQQVTLSCSPISGHRSVSWYQQTPGQGLQFLFEYFSETQRNKGNFPGRFSGRQFSNSRSEMNVSTLELGDSALYLCASIAGGTGELFFGEGSRLTVL.

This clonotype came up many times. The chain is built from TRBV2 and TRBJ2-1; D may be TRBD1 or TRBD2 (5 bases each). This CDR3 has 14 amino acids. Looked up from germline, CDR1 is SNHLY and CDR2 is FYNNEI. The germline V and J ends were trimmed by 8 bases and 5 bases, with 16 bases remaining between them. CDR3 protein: CASVRDQIHNEQFF. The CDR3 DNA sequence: TGTGCCAGCGTCCGGGACCAAATCCACAATGAGCAGTTCTTC.

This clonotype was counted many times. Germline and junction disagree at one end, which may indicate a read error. Written as DNA, the CDR3 is TGTGCCAGCAGCTTAGCCCCAGGCCTCTCCTACGAGCAGTACTTC. Translated: CASSLAPGLSYEQYF. The rearrangement joins TRBV5-1 to TRBJ2-7; no clear D. Germline V gene data show CDR1 as SGHRS and CDR2 as YFSETQ. There are 15 residues in the CDR3. The full variable domain, with the rest looked up from reference TRBV5-1 and TRBJ2-7, is KAGVTQTPRYLIKTRGQQVTLSCSPISGHRSVSWYQQTPGQGLQFLFEYFSETQRNKGNFPGRFSGRQFSNSRSEMNVSTLELGDSALYLCASSLAPGLSYEQYFGPGTRLTVT.

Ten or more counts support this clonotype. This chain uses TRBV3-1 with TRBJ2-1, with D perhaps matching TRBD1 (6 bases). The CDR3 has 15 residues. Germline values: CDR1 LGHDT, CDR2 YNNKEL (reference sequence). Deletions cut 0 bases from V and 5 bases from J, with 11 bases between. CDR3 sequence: CASSQDIGGNNEQFF. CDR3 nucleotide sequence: TGTGCCAGCAGCCAAGATATAGGGGGTAACAATGAGCAGTTCTTC.

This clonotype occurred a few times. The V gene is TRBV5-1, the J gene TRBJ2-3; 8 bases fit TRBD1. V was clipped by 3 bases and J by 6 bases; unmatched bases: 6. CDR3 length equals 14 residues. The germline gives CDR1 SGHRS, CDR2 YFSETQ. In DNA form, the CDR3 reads TGCGCCAGCAGCTGGACAGGGAACGAGGATACGCAGTATTTT. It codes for CASSWTGNEDTQYF.

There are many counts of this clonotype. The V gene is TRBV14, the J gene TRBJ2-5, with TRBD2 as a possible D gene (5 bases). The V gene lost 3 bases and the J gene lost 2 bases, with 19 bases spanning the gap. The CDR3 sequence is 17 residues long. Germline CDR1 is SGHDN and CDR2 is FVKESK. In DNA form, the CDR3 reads TGTGCCAGCAGCCAGCTGGGCTCCCTCCGGGGTCAAGAGACCCAGTACTTC. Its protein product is CASSQLGSLRGQETQYF. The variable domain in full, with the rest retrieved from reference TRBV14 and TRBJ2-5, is EAGVTQFPSHSVIEKGQTVTLRCDPISGHDNLYWYRRVMGKEIKFLLHFVKESKQDESGMPNNRFLAERTGGTYSTLKVQPAELEDSGVYFCASSQLGSLRGQETQYFGPGTRLLVL.

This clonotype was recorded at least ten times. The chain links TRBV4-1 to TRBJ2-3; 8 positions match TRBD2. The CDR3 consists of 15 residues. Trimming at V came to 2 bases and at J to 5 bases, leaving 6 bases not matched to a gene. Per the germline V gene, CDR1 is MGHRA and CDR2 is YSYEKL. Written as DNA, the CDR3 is TGCGCCAGCAGCCAACAATCCGCGGGGGGAGATACGCAGTATTTT. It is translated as CASSQQSAGGDTQYF.

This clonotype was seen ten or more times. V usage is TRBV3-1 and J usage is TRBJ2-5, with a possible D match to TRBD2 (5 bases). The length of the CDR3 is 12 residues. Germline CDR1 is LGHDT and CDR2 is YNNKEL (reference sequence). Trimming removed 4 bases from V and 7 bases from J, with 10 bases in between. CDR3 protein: CASSRQGGTQYF. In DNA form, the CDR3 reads TGTGCCAGCAGCCGCCAAGGAGGGACCCAGTACTTC.

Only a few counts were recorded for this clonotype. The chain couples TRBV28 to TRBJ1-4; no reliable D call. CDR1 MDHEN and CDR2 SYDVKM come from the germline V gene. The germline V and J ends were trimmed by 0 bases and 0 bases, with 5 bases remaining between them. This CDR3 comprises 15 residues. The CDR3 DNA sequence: TGTGCCAGCAGTTTATGGTCCGCAACTAATGAAAAACTGTTTTTT. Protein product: CASSLWSATNEKLFF.

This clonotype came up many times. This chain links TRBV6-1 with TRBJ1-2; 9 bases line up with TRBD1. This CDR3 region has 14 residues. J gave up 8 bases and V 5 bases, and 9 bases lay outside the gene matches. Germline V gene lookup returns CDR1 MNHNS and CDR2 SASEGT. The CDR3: CASSPTGDRAGYTF. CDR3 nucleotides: TGTGCCAGCAGTCCAACCGGGGACAGGGCGGGCTACACCTTC.

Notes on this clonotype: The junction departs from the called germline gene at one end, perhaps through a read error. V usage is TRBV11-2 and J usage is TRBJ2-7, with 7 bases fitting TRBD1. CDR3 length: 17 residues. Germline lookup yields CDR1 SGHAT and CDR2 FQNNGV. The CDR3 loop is CASSQGTTGAATYEQYF. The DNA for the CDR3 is TGCGCCAGCAGCCAAGGCACAACAGGGGCCGCGACCTACGAGCAGTATTTC. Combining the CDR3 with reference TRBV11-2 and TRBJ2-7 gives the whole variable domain EAGVAQSPRYKIIEKRQSVAFWCNPISGHATLYWYQQILGQGPKLLIQFQNNGVVDDSQLPKDRFSAERLKGVDSTLKIQPAKLEDSAVYLCASSQGTTGAATYEQYFGPGTRLTVT.

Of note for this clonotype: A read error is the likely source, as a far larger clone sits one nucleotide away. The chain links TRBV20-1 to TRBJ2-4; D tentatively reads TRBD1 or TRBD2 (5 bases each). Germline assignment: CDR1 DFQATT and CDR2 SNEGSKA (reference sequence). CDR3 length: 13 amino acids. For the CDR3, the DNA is TGCAGTGCTAGTCTCCACGGGGCAAATGAGCGGTTCTTC. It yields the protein CSASLHGANERFF.

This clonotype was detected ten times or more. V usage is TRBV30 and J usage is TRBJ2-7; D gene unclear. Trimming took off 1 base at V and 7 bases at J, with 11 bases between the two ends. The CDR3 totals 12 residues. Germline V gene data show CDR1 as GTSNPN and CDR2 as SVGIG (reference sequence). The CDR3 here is CAWSARTGEQYF. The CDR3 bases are TGTGCCTGGAGTGCGCGAACCGGGGAGCAGTACTTC.

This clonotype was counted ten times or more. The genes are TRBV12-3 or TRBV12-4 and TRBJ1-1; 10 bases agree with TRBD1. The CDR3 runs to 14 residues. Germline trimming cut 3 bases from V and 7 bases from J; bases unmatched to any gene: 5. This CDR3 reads CASSFDRGPLEAFF. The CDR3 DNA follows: TGTGCCAGCAGTTTTGACAGGGGGCCGCTTGAAGCTTTCTTT.

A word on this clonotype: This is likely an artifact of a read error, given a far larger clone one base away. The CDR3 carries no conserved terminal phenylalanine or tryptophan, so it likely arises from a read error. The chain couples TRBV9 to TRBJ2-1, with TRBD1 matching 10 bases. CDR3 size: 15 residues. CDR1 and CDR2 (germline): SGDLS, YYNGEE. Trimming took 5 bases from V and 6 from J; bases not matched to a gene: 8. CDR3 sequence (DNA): TGTGCCAGCAGACTCGGGACAGGGGAATCCAATGAGCAGTTCCTC. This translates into CASRLGTGESNEQFL.

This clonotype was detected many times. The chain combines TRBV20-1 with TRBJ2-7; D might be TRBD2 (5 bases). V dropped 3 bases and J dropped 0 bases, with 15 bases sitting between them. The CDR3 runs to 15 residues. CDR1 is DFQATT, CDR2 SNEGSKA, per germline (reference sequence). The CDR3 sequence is CSASLGGYSSYEQYF. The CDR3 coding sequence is TGCAGTGCTAGTCTTGGCGGGTATAGCTCCTACGAGCAGTACTTC.

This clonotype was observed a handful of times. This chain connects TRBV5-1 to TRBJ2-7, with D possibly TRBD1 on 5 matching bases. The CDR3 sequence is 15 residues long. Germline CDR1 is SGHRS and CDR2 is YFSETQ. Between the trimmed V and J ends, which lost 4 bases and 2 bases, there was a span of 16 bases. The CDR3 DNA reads TGCGCCAGCAGCGAGGAGACAGTGGGGCCCTACGAGCAGTACTTC. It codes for CASSEETVGPYEQYF.